This TCR beta chain comes out of a study of control samples from healthy donors and cancer patients. TCRdb's table, derived via immunoSEQ multiplex PCR, lists solely in-frame clones and lacks some. The repertoire holds about 160,000 clones, with roughly 90% as singletons. Trimming at V came to 4 bases and at J to 3 bases, leaving 9 bases not matched to a gene. The CDR3 loop spans 16 amino acids. Germline V gene lookup returns CDR1 SGHRS and CDR2 YFSETQ. The TCR comes from a man under 40 in good health. The rearrangement uses TRBV5-1 and TRBJ2-3, with TRBD1 matching over 9 bases. Sequencing was performed on blood. The CDR3 sequence is CASSPDTGGGTDTQYF. The CDR3 nucleotides read TGCGCCAGCAGCCCGGATACAGGGGGCGGGACAGATACGCAGTATTTT.